This T cell receptor beta chain was recovered during a study of T-cell reconstitution after alpha-beta-depleted transplantation in children. Study-wide points: Several hundred expanded graft clones reportedly were the source of alpha-beta T cells about two months after transplant. Surviving recipient cells, namely T cells and thymic progenitors, were the source of high day-60 TCRbeta diversity in some patients. From newly produced T cells came most of the T-cell counts and diversity one year after transplant.

Preparation of the TCRbeta library used unique molecular identifiers. TCRdb ran MiXCR on the PCR reads and lists one entry per CDR3 protein. The table has under 750,000 distinct CDR3 sequences, 20% to 25% seen once; the top ten hold roughly 13%. Germline V gene lookup returns CDR1 LGHDT and CDR2 YNNKEL (reference sequence). V was trimmed by 0 bases and J by 8 bases, leaving 20 bases between them. The length of the CDR3 is 17 residues. A note on this clonotype: The antigen is unknown.

This clonotype was obtained from a boy younger than two who had a stem cell transplant for acute myeloid leukemia, so the T cells may come from the graft donor. The rearrangement joins TRBV3-1 to TRBJ2-1, with TRBD1 as a possible D gene (5 bases). The specimen comprised PBMCs, mostly from graft donor cells, sampled 360 days after TCRalphabeta/CD19-depleted stem cell transplant. The DNA for the CDR3 is TGTGCCAGCAGCCAAGAAGCCGCCGGATCCAGGGTCGATGAGCAGTTCTTC. Translated: CASSQEAAGSRVDEQFF.